This passage covers 14 T cell receptor beta chains from one sample sequenced in a study of PD-1 blockade in classical Hodgkin lymphoma. Time point given: cycle 4 day 1 (C4D1), after 6 weeks of nivolumab. Every patient experienced relapse after autologous stem cell transplantation, and brentuximab vedotin exposure varied. Purification of CD4+ T cells from thawed PBMCs was achieved by magnetic negative selection. This table comes from immunoSEQ multiplex PCR, and its TCRdb copy is limited to in-frame clones, with some not included. The data show more than 10,000 clones, about 80% seen once. The sample consisted of CD4+ T cells from blood, taken before the fourth cycle of nivolumab. These TCRs come from a human donor with classical Hodgkin lymphoma.

The chain couples TRBV19 to TRBJ1-6, with D maybe TRBD1 (5 bases). V dropped 0 bases and J dropped 10 bases, with 10 bases sitting between them. Germline V gene data show CDR1 as LNHDA and CDR2 as SQIVND (reference sequence). The CDR3 is 14 residues long. In DNA, the CDR3 is TGTGCCAGTAGTATAGAGCCAGGGAGCTCACCCCTCCACTTT. This encodes CASSIEPGSSPLHF.

The V call is TRBV11-1, the J call TRBJ2-2, with 7 bases that match TRBD2. Germline trimming cut 0 bases from V and 4 bases from J; bases unmatched to any gene: 2. Germline lookup yields CDR1 SGHAT and CDR2 FQDESV (reference sequence). This CDR3 contains 15 residues. CDR3 nucleotide sequence: TGTGCCAGCAGCTTAGCGGGAGGGTTCACCGGGGAGCTGTTTTTT. Amino acids: CASSLAGGFTGELFF.

This rearrangement joins TRBV11-3 to TRBJ2-3, with 13 bases matching TRBD2. The CDR3 consists of 15 residues. The J segment lost 6 bases and the V segment lost 3 bases, leaving 3 bases of the junction unmatched. Germline values: CDR1 SGHNT, CDR2 YENEEA. The CDR3 protein is CASSLTSGRYDTQYF. In nucleotides, the CDR3 is TGTGCCAGCAGCTTGACTAGCGGGAGGTACGATACGCAGTATTTT.

There are a few counts of this clone. Mismatch with germline at one junction end may stem from a read error. DNA of the CDR3: TGCAGTGCTGGGGCCCAGGTCGCCTTC. Translating it yields CSAGAQVAF. This sequence joins TRBV20-1 and TRBJ1-2; a possible D gene is TRBD1 (5 bases). CDR1 is DFQATT, CDR2 SNEGSKA, per germline (reference sequence). This CDR3 contains 9 residues.

This clone has just one count. J is TRBJ2-2 and V is TRBV4-2; 11 nucleotides match TRBD2. Trimming removed 0 bases from V and 8 bases from J; junction bases left unmatched: 11. Per germline, CDR1 LGHNA and CDR2 YNFKEQ. The CDR3 covers 18 residues. This CDR3 is CASSQERIAGGPGGELFF. In DNA form, the CDR3 reads TGTGCCAGCAGCCAAGAGAGAATAGCGGGAGGGCCTGGGGGGGAGCTGTTTTTT.

This chain uses TRBV7-2 with TRBJ2-5; 8 nucleotides match TRBD1. Germline V CDR1 and CDR2: SGHTA, FQGNSA. V was clipped by 7 bases and J by 2 bases; unmatched bases: 9. CDR3 length: 15 amino acids. The CDR3 reads CASNDRGRLQETQYF. For the CDR3, the DNA is TGTGCCAGCAACGACAGGGGCCGCCTACAAGAGACCCAGTACTTC.

V is TRBV2 and J is TRBJ1-5, with D possibly TRBD1 on 5 matching bases. The germline V gene has CDR1 SNHLY and CDR2 FYNNEI. Trimming stripped 8 bases from V and 6 bases from J, with 20 bases between. The CDR3 consists of 15 residues. This CDR3 is CASRDAGPVTQPQHF. The CDR3 coding sequence is TGTGCCAGCCGGGACGCAGGCCCCGTGACTCAGCCCCAGCATTTT.

This chain's CDR3 is CASSADGYSSTDTQYF. CDR3 coding DNA: TGTGCCAGCAGCGCAGATGGGTATTCTAGCACAGATACGCAGTATTTT. V is TRBV9 and J is TRBJ2-3; D is undetermined. Germline CDR1 SGDLS, CDR2 YYNGEE. This CDR3 is built from 16 residues. Trimming left V 3 bases short and J 0 bases short, with 14 bases between.

The chain carries TRBV7-2 and TRBJ1-2, with 10 bases matching TRBD1. The CDR3 has 15 residues. Germline CDR1 SGHTA, CDR2 FQGNSA. V was clipped by 3 bases and J by 8 bases; unmatched bases: 9. In nucleotides, the CDR3 is TGTGCCAGCAGCTTCGCCGGGACAGGGGTCGAAGGCTACACCTTC. Its protein product is CASSFAGTGVEGYTF.

A few counts support this clone. This sequence joins TRBV4-1 and TRBJ1-2; no clear D. Germline V CDR1 and CDR2: MGHRA, YSYEKL. V lost 0 bases to trimming and J lost 7 bases, with 9 bases between them. This CDR3 has 13 amino acids. The CDR3 sequence: CASSQEGLGGYTF. The CDR3 bases are TGCGCCAGCAGCCAAGAGGGGTTGGGTGGCTACACCTTC.

The V gene is TRBV6-6, the J gene TRBJ1-1; unclear D gene. This CDR3 contains 15 residues. Trimming took 0 bases from V and 5 from J, leaving 13 bases between them. Germline V gene data show CDR1 as MNHNY and CDR2 as SVGAGI (reference sequence). In DNA, the CDR3 is TGTGCCAGCAGTTACTCGTGGTCGGTCTTGACTGAAGCTTTCTTT. This sequence encodes CASSYSWSVLTEAFF.

The chain joins TRBV5-1 to TRBJ2-3, with 13 bases matching TRBD2. The CDR3 totals 16 residues. With V trimmed by 2 bases and J by 3 bases, 3 bases remained unmatched. Germline CDR1 and CDR2: SGHRS and YFSETQ. DNA of the CDR3: TGCGCCAGCAGCTTCACTAGCGGGGGGGCTACAGATACGCAGTATTTT. Protein product: CASSFTSGGATDTQYF.

The J gene is TRBJ1-5, the V gene TRBV28; 7 nucleotides line up with TRBD1. The CDR3 contains 14 residues. Germline values: CDR1 MDHEN, CDR2 SYDVKM. V lost 6 bases, J lost 3 bases, and 5 bases stayed unmatched. The CDR3 DNA reads as TGTGCCAGCAGCGACAGGGCATACAATCAGCCCCAGCATTTT. Protein: CASSDRAYNQPQHF.

The V call is TRBV19, the J call TRBJ1-2, with D unresolved. CDR3 length: 12 residues. The germline CDR1 and CDR2 sequences are LNHDA and SQIVND (reference sequence). The germline V and J ends were trimmed by 1 base and 5 bases, with 5 bases remaining between them. DNA for the CDR3: TGTGCCAGTAGTATAGTTGGGTATGGCTACACCTTC. The encoded protein is CASSIVGYGYTF.